This T cell receptor (beta chain) is drawn from a study of Ad26.COV2.S vaccination and SARS-CoV-2 variants. General study findings and limits: Vaccine recipients and placebo recipients showed similar non-spike TCR breadth.

The CDR3 is 13 residues long. V lost 7 bases and J 3 bases, leaving 10 bases between the germline ends. Data came from immunoSEQ multiplex PCR; TCRdb stores just in-frame clones and leaves some out. In the table there are 46,000 or so clones, about 83% of which are singletons. Remarks on this clone: Its antigen is still unknown.

The gene calls are TRBV12-3 or TRBV12-4 and TRBJ1-3; no reliable D call. Sample: peripheral blood, taken after recovery from COVID-19. This TCR came from a human donor who had recovered from COVID-19. The CDR3, as DNA: TGTGCCAGCAAAACGCCGGGTGGAAACACCATATATTTT. Translation gives CASKTPGGNTIYF.